The 32 T cell receptor beta chains listed next were all sequenced from one sample in a study of technical replicates of blood from a few donors. TCRdb keeps only in-frame clones here, not all; method: immunoSEQ multiplex PCR. Here the sample spans 65,000 to 85,000 clones, nearly 95% being singletons. The specimen was T cells isolated from PBMCs. Every receptor here comes from a human donor in good health.

This chain's CDR3 is CASSLSGRWANEQFF. The CDR3 DNA sequence: TGTGCCAGCAGCTTAAGCGGGCGGTGGGCCAATGAGCAGTTCTTC. The V and J genes are TRBV7-3 and TRBJ2-1, with TRBD2 as a possible D gene (5 bases). The V and J ends lost 1 base and 6 bases respectively, with 13 bases between them. Per germline, CDR1 SGHTA and CDR2 FQGTGA. This CDR3 spans 15 amino acids.

The rearrangement links TRBV19 to TRBJ2-7, with TRBD2 as a possible D gene (6 bases). CDR1 is LNHDA and CDR2 is SQIVND in the germline V gene (reference sequence). This CDR3 is 15 amino acids long. With 5 bases removed from V and 0 bases from J, the gap between germline ends came to 14 bases. CDR3 loop: CASSFSAGSSYEQYF. CDR3 sequence (DNA): TGTGCCAGTAGTTTCTCGGCGGGAAGCTCCTACGAGCAGTACTTC.

The CDR3 reads CASSLLSGNWETQYF. The CDR3, as DNA: TGCGCCAGCAGTCTTTTGTCAGGGAACTGGGAGACCCAGTACTTC. The chain couples TRBV5-1 to TRBJ2-5, with D perhaps matching TRBD1 (5 bases). Germline-derived CDR1 and CDR2 are SGHRS and YFSETQ. V dropped 5 bases and J dropped 5 bases, with 19 bases sitting between them. The CDR3 totals 15 residues.

The J gene is TRBJ2-7, the V gene TRBV7-2; 7 bases agree with TRBD2. The CDR3 contains 13 residues. Germline CDR1 reads SGHTA; CDR2 reads FQGNSA. Trimming removed 2 bases from V and 4 bases from J; junction bases left unmatched: 2. The CDR3: CASSLSGAYEQYF. The CDR3 nucleotides are TGTGCCAGCAGCTTAAGCGGGGCTTACGAGCAGTACTTC.

The chain links TRBV4-3 to TRBJ2-7, with 10 positions matching TRBD2. The CDR3 is 17 amino acids. CDR1 LGHNA and CDR2 YSLEER come from the germline V gene. J lost 4 bases, V lost 0 bases, and 9 bases had no gene match. CDR3 protein: CASSQDLTSGMTYEQYF. The CDR3, as DNA: TGCGCCAGCAGCCAAGATCTTACTAGCGGGATGACTTACGAGCAGTACTTC.

Only a few counts were recorded for this clone. CDR3 DNA sequence: TGTGCCAGCAGCGGACTAGCGGAGAACACCGGGGAGCTGTTTTTT. Translation gives CASSGLAENTGELFF. The genes are TRBV2 and TRBJ2-2, with 10 bases aligning to TRBD2. V lost 6 bases to trimming and J lost 1 base; unmatched junction nucleotides: 2. The CDR3 extends over 15 amino acids. The germline gives CDR1 SNHLY, CDR2 FYNNEI.

This chain links TRBV5-6 with TRBJ2-7; perhaps TRBD1 as D (5 bases). The germline V and J ends were trimmed by 2 bases and 7 bases, with 10 bases remaining between them. The CDR3 is 12 amino acids. CDR1 is SGHDT and CDR2 is YYEEEE in the germline V gene. CDR3: CASSFQGQEQYF. The CDR3 bases are TGTGCCAGCAGCTTCCAGGGTCAGGAGCAGTACTTC.

CDR3 bases: TGTGCCAGCAGTTACGCCCTAGCGGGAGGTGGAAATGAGCAGTTCTTC. This sequence encodes CASSYALAGGGNEQFF. The chain employs TRBV6-5 and TRBJ2-1; 11 nucleotides align to TRBD2. The CDR3 extends over 16 amino acids. V lost 2 bases and J lost 7; bases outside the gene matches: 7. From germline, CDR1 is MNHEY and CDR2 SVGAGI.

The V gene is TRBV27, the J gene TRBJ2-2; 9 positions match TRBD2. Trimming at V came to 7 bases and at J to 5 bases, leaving 8 bases not matched to a gene. Per germline, CDR1 MNHEY and CDR2 SMNVEV (reference sequence). CDR3 length equals 15 residues. This CDR3 is CASTSSLAGTGELFF. CDR3 DNA sequence: TGTGCCAGCACCTCGAGTCTAGCGGGAACCGGGGAGCTGTTTTTT.

V usage is TRBV2 and J usage is TRBJ1-1; perhaps TRBD1 as D (5 bases). The CDR3 runs 11 residues. V was trimmed by 10 bases and J by 1 base, leaving 7 bases between them. Per the germline V gene, CDR1 is SNHLY and CDR2 is FYNNEI. The CDR3 DNA reads TGTGCCACTGGACAGAACACTGAAGCTTTCTTT. As protein: CATGQNTEAFF.

This chain uses TRBV6-1 with TRBJ2-7; 10 bases map to TRBD1. J lost 5 bases, V lost 2 bases, and 6 bases had no gene match. This CDR3 has 15 amino acids. Germline assignment: CDR1 MNHNS and CDR2 SASEGT. CDR3 sequence: CASSESGTGDHEQYF. The CDR3 DNA reads TGTGCCAGCAGTGAATCGGGGACAGGGGATCACGAGCAGTACTTC.

This rearrangement joins TRBV11-2 to TRBJ2-7; 7 nucleotides line up with TRBD2. Losses at the gene ends were 6 bases for V and 6 bases for J; bases not matched to a gene: 20. CDR1 and CDR2 (germline): SGHAT, FQNNGV. The CDR3 is 17 residues long. Here the CDR3 reads CASSPLGPRELSGEQYF. CDR3 sequence (DNA): TGTGCCAGCAGTCCCCTAGGTCCGCGGGAGCTATCGGGCGAGCAGTACTTC.

The rearrangement links TRBV4-2 to TRBJ1-5; 8 nucleotides line up with TRBD1. Germline assignment: CDR1 LGHNA and CDR2 YNFKEQ. This CDR3 region has 14 residues. Germline trimming cut 4 bases from V and 8 bases from J; bases unmatched to any gene: 7. The DNA for the CDR3 is TGTGCCAGCAGCCGCGGACAGGGTATGGAGCCCCAGCATTTT. Its protein is CASSRGQGMEPQHF.

This sequence joins TRBV19 and TRBJ2-7, with TRBD1 identical over 10 bases. This CDR3 region has 17 residues. Trimming at V came to 3 bases and at J to 1 base, leaving 9 bases not matched to a gene. The germline V gene encodes CDR1 LNHDA and CDR2 SQIVND (reference sequence). In nucleotides, the CDR3 is TGTGCCAGTAGTATTAGCTCGGGACAGGGGATTTCCTACGAGCAGTACTTC. Its protein is CASSISSGQGISYEQYF.

The J gene is TRBJ1-5, the V gene TRBV10-3; D ambiguous. V lost 6 bases and J 1 base, leaving 13 bases between the germline ends. This CDR3 comprises 15 residues. Germline CDR1 reads ENHRY; CDR2 reads SYGVKD. CDR3 DNA sequence: TGTGCCATCAGCCAAGCGGCTGGGAGCAATCAGCCCCAGCATTTT. Its protein product is CAISQAAGSNQPQHF.

The chain carries TRBV5-1 and TRBJ2-1; D is uncertain. Looked up from germline, CDR1 is SGHRS and CDR2 is YFSETQ. This CDR3 spans 17 amino acids. Trimming removed 4 bases from V and 1 base from J, with 18 bases in between. The CDR3 region is CASSGYPDSSSYNEQFF. Written as DNA, the CDR3 is TGCGCCAGCAGCGGGTATCCTGACTCGTCATCCTACAATGAGCAGTTCTTC.

The rearrangement links TRBV28 to TRBJ2-7; D remains ambiguous. V shed 5 bases and J shed 3 bases, with 5 bases lying between them. The CDR3 extends over 11 amino acids. From germline, CDR1 is MDHEN and CDR2 SYDVKM. The CDR3 reads CASSDNYEQYF. The DNA of the CDR3 is TGTGCCAGCAGTGACAACTACGAGCAGTACTTC.

This clone showed up just once. The rearrangement links TRBV19 to TRBJ1-1; 7 nucleotides line up with TRBD1. This CDR3 region has 15 residues. From germline, CDR1 is LNHDA and CDR2 SQIVND (reference sequence). J was trimmed by 1 base and V by 4 bases; bases with no gene match: 6. CDR3 in amino acids: CASSKGRTGNTEAFF. The CDR3 bases are TGTGCCAGTAGTAAGGGCCGGACAGGGAACACTGAAGCTTTCTTT.

This chain uses TRBV7-5 with TRBJ2-7; TRBD2, the table's D call, was not compared with the DNA. TRBV7-5 represents a pseudogene. CDR3 length: 16 residues. The CDR3 is CVRSVKPGLAEYEQYF. Written as DNA, the CDR3 is TGTGTCAGAAGCGTTAAGCCGGGACTAGCGGAGTACGAGCAGTACTTC.

This clone was observed a few times. The chain couples TRBV30 to TRBJ1-1; D call uncertain. The CDR3 spans 10 residues. V lost 4 bases, J lost 6 bases, and 6 bases lay in between. Germline CDR1 reads GTSNPN; CDR2 reads SVGIG (reference sequence). The CDR3 reads CAWTGAEAFF. The CDR3 DNA reads as TGTGCCTGGACCGGGGCTGAAGCTTTCTTT.

The V and J genes are TRBV5-6 and TRBJ2-7; maybe TRBD1 (6 bases). The V and J ends lost 6 bases and 0 bases respectively, with 13 bases between them. Per germline, CDR1 SGHDT and CDR2 YYEEEE. The CDR3 spans 14 residues. CDR3 amino acids: CASTLPGASYEQYF. In nucleotides, the CDR3 is TGTGCCAGCACCCTCCCAGGGGCCTCCTACGAGCAGTACTTC.

This clone was detected only once. The J gene is TRBJ2-7, the V gene TRBV5-1; possibly TRBD2 for D (5 bases). From germline, CDR1 is SGHRS and CDR2 YFSETQ. V was clipped by 4 bases and J by 0 bases, with 8 bases between them. The CDR3 consists of 13 residues. The CDR3, as DNA: TGCGCCAGCAGCCGGGCGGGCTCCTACGAGCAGTACTTC. It translates to CASSRAGSYEQYF.

CDR3 in amino acids: CASSPGQAYAEAFF. CDR3 DNA: TGTGCCAGCTCACCCGGACAGGCGTACGCTGAAGCTTTCTTT. The chain is built from TRBV18 and TRBJ1-1, with TRBD1 matching over 7 bases. This CDR3 is 14 amino acids long. V lost 3 bases and J lost 6; bases outside the gene matches: 7. Looked up from germline, CDR1 is KGHSH and CDR2 is LQKENI.

This chain joins TRBV5-1 and TRBJ2-7, with 7 bases matching TRBD1. Trimming cost V 0 bases and J 5 bases; bases outside gene matches: 2. This CDR3 is 13 amino acids long. Germline V gene lookup returns CDR1 SGHRS and CDR2 YFSETQ. CDR3 nucleotides: TGCGCCAGCAGCTTGGATAGGGGGCACGAGCAGTACTTC. It encodes CASSLDRGHEQYF.

The CDR3 DNA follows: TGCGCCAGCAGCCAAGTAGAAGACACAGATACGCAGTATTTT. Its protein product is CASSQVEDTDTQYF. The chain uses TRBV4-3 and TRBJ2-3; D remains unclear. CDR3 size: 14 residues. The V and J ends lost 1 base and 2 bases respectively, with 7 bases between them. CDR1 LGHNA and CDR2 YSLEER come from the germline V gene.

This rearrangement joins TRBV7-9 to TRBJ2-7, with 8 bases lining up with TRBD1. Germline V gene data show CDR1 as SEHNR and CDR2 as FQNEAQ (reference sequence). The V and J ends lost 1 base and 4 bases, in that order; junction bases with no gene match: 12. This CDR3 spans 17 amino acids. CDR3 sequence: CASSLVVLGQDKYEQYF. CDR3 DNA sequence: TGTGCCAGCAGCTTAGTTGTGCTGGGACAGGATAAATACGAGCAGTACTTC.

The V and J genes are TRBV6-6 and TRBJ2-3; D may be TRBD2 (5 bases). The CDR3 runs 10 residues. V was trimmed by 10 bases and J by 6 bases, leaving 8 bases between them. Looked up from germline, CDR1 is MNHNY and CDR2 is SVGAGI (reference sequence). The CDR3 nucleotides are TGTGCCATTGGGGAGGATACGCAGTATTTT. It codes for CAIGEDTQYF.

The CDR3 is CASSGQNYGYTF. The CDR3 nucleotides are TGTGCCAGCTCTGGACAGAACTATGGCTACACCTTC. The J gene is TRBJ1-2, the V gene TRBV2, with D perhaps TRBD1 (6 bases). The ends were cut back, 8 bases at V and 2 bases at J, with 9 bases in the middle. The CDR3 consists of 12 residues. The V gene's germline CDR1 is SNHLY and CDR2 FYNNEI.

This rearrangement joins TRBV6-5 to TRBJ2-5, with 9 bases that match TRBD1. CDR1 and CDR2 (germline): MNHEY, SVGAGI. There are 15 residues in the CDR3. Trimming cost V 1 base and J 4 bases; bases outside gene matches: 4. CDR3 DNA sequence: TGTGCCAGCAGTTACTTAAGACAGGGGGGAGAGACCCAGTACTTC. It encodes CASSYLRQGGETQYF.

The rearrangement uses TRBV4-3 and TRBJ2-5; D is perhaps TRBD1 (6 bases). This CDR3 spans 15 amino acids. CDR1 is LGHNA, CDR2 YSLEER, per germline. Trimming stripped 5 bases from V and 6 bases from J, with 19 bases between. The CDR3 nucleotides are TGCGCCAGCAGCGCCTTCGCAGGGGCCTTGAAGACCCAGTACTTC. This encodes CASSAFAGALKTQYF.

This chain joins TRBV5-1 and TRBJ2-7; TRBD2 might be the D (5 bases). Germline assignment: CDR1 SGHRS and CDR2 YFSETQ. The CDR3 extends over 13 amino acids. V shed 0 bases and J shed 7 bases, with 11 bases lying between them. The CDR3 DNA reads TGCGCCAGCAGCTTGGATCATCCGGGAGAGCAGTACTTC. It specifies CASSLDHPGEQYF. Full variable domain (missing parts from reference TRBV5-1 and TRBJ2-7): KAGVTQTPRYLIKTRGQQVTLSCSPISGHRSVSWYQQTPGQGLQFLFEYFSETQRNKGNFPGRFSGRQFSNSRSEMNVSTLELGDSALYLCASSLDHPGEQYFGPGTRLTVT.

The genes are TRBV13 and TRBJ2-7, with D tentatively TRBD1 (6 bases). Germline lookup yields CDR1 PRHDT and CDR2 FYEKMQ (reference sequence). The V end lost 6 bases, the J end lost 6 bases, and 15 bases lay between the germline ends. The CDR3 totals 13 residues. In DNA form, the CDR3 reads TGTGCCAGCAGATTGGGACAAATGGGCGAGCAGTACTTC. This translates into CASRLGQMGEQYF.